This passage covers 15 T cell receptor beta chains from one sample sequenced in a study of T cells in Graves' hyperthyroidism and ophthalmopathy. RNA transcripts were the template for amplifying TCR beta CDR3 regions. When the TCR CDR3 underwent first-round RT-PCR, the HTBI primer set was used. TCRdb re-called the multiplex PCR reads with MiXCR, one entry per CDR3 protein. This table holds some 300,000 distinct CDR3 sequences, approximately 19% found once. Sequencing was performed on blood. These receptors were obtained from a man aged 50-60 years with Graves' ophthalmopathy.

Points on this clonotype: This may arise from a read error, as a much more abundant clone is one base away. The chain has TRBV3-1 and TRBJ2-7; D may be TRBD1 or TRBD2 (6 bases each). This CDR3 is built from 16 residues. The germline V gene encodes CDR1 LGHDT and CDR2 YNNKEL (reference sequence). CDR3 amino acids: CAGSGLGGGRSYEQYF. The CDR3 nucleotides read TGTGCCGGCAGCGGTTTGGGGGGCGGCCGATCCTACGAGCAGTACTTC.

Concerning this clonotype: Germline and junction disagree at one end, which may indicate a read error. The rearrangement links TRBV28 to TRBJ2-1; D call uncertain. The CDR3 sequence is 16 residues long. The germline gives CDR1 MDHEN, CDR2 SYDVKM. DNA for the CDR3: TGTGCCAGCAGCCCCCACGGTAGGAGAACTTACAATGAGCAGCTCTTC. Translated: CASSPHGRRTYNEQLF.

This clonotype was recorded once. Just one base apart from a much larger clone, this may be a read error. The chain uses TRBV5-6 and TRBJ2-7; 7 bases line up with TRBD1. Germline values: CDR1 SGHDT, CDR2 YYEEEE. CDR3 length: 15 amino acids. In DNA form, the CDR3 reads TGTGCCAGCAGCTTGGGTCCGACAGGGACCTACGAGCAGTGCTTC. Amino acid sequence: CASSLGPTGTYEQCF.

About this clonotype itself: A much larger clone differs from this one at a single base, so this may be a read error. The V call is TRBV28, the J call TRBJ1-4; tentatively, D is TRBD1 (6 bases). Germline V lookup: CDR1 MDHEN, CDR2 SYDVKM. The CDR3 spans 16 residues. CDR3 sequence reads: CAGSLGLGGLDEKLFF. CDR3 in DNA: TGTGCCGGCAGTTTAGGGTTGGGGGGCTTGGATGAAAAACTGTTTTTT.

V gene TRBV12-3 or TRBV12-4 combines with J gene TRBJ1-4, with a possible D match to TRBD1 (5 bases). This CDR3 spans 16 amino acids. The ends were cut back, 5 bases at V and 8 bases at J, with 21 bases in the middle. The CDR3 sequence is CASSKGRVLIDEKLFF. The CDR3 nucleotides read TGTGCCAGCAGTAAGGGGAGGGTGCTGATTGACGAAAAACTGTTTTTT.

This clonotype appeared a few times. The genes are TRBV24-1 and TRBJ1-2; no firm D call. Per the germline V gene, CDR1 is KGHDR and CDR2 is SFDVKD. The ends were cut back, 1 base at V and 7 bases at J, with 12 bases in the middle. The CDR3 consists of 14 residues. The CDR3 loop reads CATSDLPGRGGYTF. CDR3 nucleotide sequence: TGTGCCACCAGTGATTTACCCGGGCGGGGTGGCTACACCTTC.

This sequence joins TRBV19 and TRBJ2-2, with D unclear. Looked up from germline, CDR1 is LNHDA and CDR2 is SQIVND (reference sequence). V lost 2 bases and J lost 6, with 10 bases in between. The CDR3 loop spans 14 amino acids. The CDR3 here is CASSIKASPGELFF. In DNA, the CDR3 is TGTGCCAGTAGTATAAAGGCGAGTCCCGGGGAGCTGTTTTTT. Full variable domain (rest looked up from reference TRBV19 and TRBJ2-2): DGGITQSPKYLFRKEGQNVTLSCEQNLNHDAMYWYRQDPGQGLRLIYYSQIVNDFQKGDIAEGYSVSREKKESFPLTVTSAQKNPTAFYLCASSIKASPGELFFGEGSRLTVL.

The CDR3 DNA is TGTGCCACGGAACTAGCGGTTGGGGAGCTGTTTTTT. Protein sequence: CATELAVGELFF. The V call is TRBV2, the J call TRBJ2-2; 8 bases map to TRBD2. The germline V gene has CDR1 SNHLY and CDR2 FYNNEI. The J segment lost 8 bases and the V segment lost 10 bases, leaving 6 bases of the junction unmatched. The CDR3 consists of 12 residues.

The chain carries TRBV2 and TRBJ2-2; TRBD2 matches at 13 bases. The germline gives CDR1 SNHLY, CDR2 FYNNEI. The CDR3 has 14 residues. V shed 6 bases, J shed 5 bases, and the junction held 0 bases outside the gene matches. CDR3 nucleotides: TGTGCCAGCAGGGGACTAGCGGGGACCGGGGAGCTGTTTTTT. Translating gives CASRGLAGTGELFF.

The V and J genes are TRBV19 and TRBJ2-5; 8 bases align to TRBD1. CDR3 length: 14 residues. V dropped 6 bases and J dropped 4; count of bases not matched to a gene: 7. The germline CDR1 and CDR2 sequences are LNHDA and SQIVND (reference sequence). CDR3 sequence: CASRKDRVGETQYF. The CDR3 DNA reads as TGTGCCAGTAGGAAGGACAGGGTAGGAGAGACCCAGTACTTC.

The chain combines TRBV30 with TRBJ2-2, with TRBD1 matching 7 bases. CDR3 length equals 15 residues. After removal of 4 bases from V and 2 bases from J, the junction contained 7 bases not matched to a gene. Germline V gene lookup returns CDR1 GTSNPN and CDR2 SVGIG (reference sequence). CDR3 loop: CAWNLGDSNTGELFF. Here the CDR3 DNA reads TGTGCCTGGAATCTAGGGGACAGTAACACCGGGGAGCTGTTTTTT.

The rearrangement uses TRBV7-9 and TRBJ1-5, with TRBD1 matching 7 bases. CDR1 is SEHNR, CDR2 FQNEAQ, per germline (reference sequence). V gave up 6 bases and J gave up 2 bases; unmatched junction bases: 7. The CDR3 extends over 15 amino acids. CDR3 nucleotides: TGTGCCAGCAGTTACGGGACAGACCGCAATCAGCCCCAGCATTTT. It encodes CASSYGTDRNQPQHF.

This clonotype was observed a handful of times. The chain links TRBV6-1 to TRBJ2-1; 10 positions match TRBD1. V lost 7 bases, J lost 7 bases, and 10 bases stayed unmatched. CDR3 length: 15 residues. The germline V gene has CDR1 MNHNS and CDR2 SASEGT. CDR3: CASNTGTGELNEQFF. The CDR3 region has the DNA TGTGCCAGCAACACCGGGACAGGGGAATTGAATGAGCAGTTCTTC.

This clonotype was observed a single time. The gene calls are TRBV2 and TRBJ2-1; either TRBD1 or TRBD2 may fit D (5 bases each). The germline V gene encodes CDR1 SNHLY and CDR2 FYNNEI. The V and J ends lost 6 bases and 0 bases respectively, with 15 bases between them. The CDR3 totals 16 residues. The CDR3 DNA follows: TGTGCCAGCAGCATTGGGACGGGGAGCTCCTACAATGAGCAGTTCTTC. This gives the protein CASSIGTGSSYNEQFF.

This clonotype was seen more than once but under ten times. This chain joins TRBV6-1 and TRBJ2-3, with TRBD2 matching 8 bases. CDR3 size: 16 residues. The J segment lost 2 bases and the V segment lost 7 bases, leaving 11 bases of the junction unmatched. CDR1 is MNHNS, CDR2 SASEGT, per germline. The CDR3 sequence is CASTINPAGVTDTQYF. The CDR3 DNA follows: TGTGCCAGCACCATAAATCCAGCGGGGGTCACAGATACGCAGTATTTT.